Below are 26 T cell receptor beta chains sequenced from a single sample in a study of CD8+CD57+ T cells in acquired aplastic anemia. Findings and caveats of the study: Lower repertoire diversity than in total CD4+ and CD8+ pools was seen for CD8+CD57+ cells in patients.

No antigens are known for them. TCR beta VDJ and CDR3 profiling used genomic DNA as template. TCRdb re-analysed the reads in MiXCR, keeping a single row per CDR3 protein. The sample records 15,000 to 20,000 distinct CDR3 sequences, around two fifths being singletons. For sequencing, patients were chosen who had shown expansion of CD8+CD57+ cells by flow cytometry. Sequenced sample: CD8+CD57+ T cells sorted from PBMCs. Subset indicated: bead-enriched CD8+CD57+ effector memory T cells from SAA patients. Source of these receptors: a human donor with aplastic anemia.

CDR3 amino acids: CASSLGTGYEQYF. The CDR3 DNA follows: TGTGCCAGCAGCTTAGGAACAGGGTACGAGCAGTACTTC. The chain is built from TRBV7-3 and TRBJ2-7, with D possibly being TRBD1 (6 bases). Germline loops: CDR1 SGHTA, CDR2 FQGTGA. The CDR3 is 13 residues long. V gave up 2 bases and J gave up 4 bases, with 9 bases separating them.

Ten or more counts support this clonotype. The CDR3 spells CASSFRVGYEQYF. The CDR3 DNA follows: TGTGCCAGCAGTTTTCGGGTCGGATACGAGCAGTACTTC. The rearrangement links TRBV28 to TRBJ2-7; D not resolved. Germline V CDR1 and CDR2: MDHEN, SYDVKM. The CDR3 is 13 amino acids. V was shortened by 3 bases and J by 4 bases, with 10 bases between the two germline ends.

This clonotype has a count of ten or more. The gene calls are TRBV5-6 and TRBJ1-1, with no clear D. Germline V gene lookup returns CDR1 SGHDT and CDR2 YYEEEE. The germline V and J ends were trimmed by 2 bases and 2 bases, with 4 bases remaining between them. This CDR3 is 12 amino acids long. CDR3 DNA sequence: TGTGCCAGCAGCTTCGGCAACACTGAAGCTTTCTTT. Translating it yields CASSFGNTEAFF. Looking up the rest from reference TRBV5-6 and TRBJ1-1 gives the full variable domain: DAGVTQSPTHLIKTRGQQVTLRCSPKSGHDTVSWYQQALGQGPQFIFQYYEEEERQRGNFPDRFSGHQFPNYSSELNVNALLLGDSALYLCASSFGNTEAFFGQGTRLTVV.

CDR3 amino acids: CASTEDRRTYGYTF. For the CDR3, the DNA is TGTGCCAGTACCGAGGACAGGAGGACTTATGGCTACACCTTC. The chain has TRBV19 and TRBJ1-2; 7 bases match TRBD1. The trim removed 7 bases at V and 5 bases at J, leaving 10 bases unmatched. The CDR3 has 14 amino acids. Germline loops: CDR1 LNHDA, CDR2 SQIVND (reference sequence).

On this clonotype itself: This likely comes from a read error, as the CDR3 has no conserved phenylalanine or tryptophan at its end. The limits of the CDR3 on the DNA are not certain, so only TCRdb's listed CDR3 is given. CDR3 sequence: CASSLVLS. The chain links TRBV7-9 to TRBJ2-6. Germline loops: CDR1 SEHNR, CDR2 FQNEAQ (reference sequence). The CDR3 totals 8 residues, both ends included.

This rearrangement joins TRBV10-1 to TRBJ2-2, with 7 nucleotides matching TRBD1. There are 15 residues in the CDR3. Losses at the gene ends were 4 bases for V and 2 bases for J; bases not matched to a gene: 4. The V gene's germline CDR1 is WNHNN and CDR2 SYGVQD (reference sequence). The chain's CDR3 is CASSATGVNTGELFF. CDR3 nucleotides: TGCGCCAGCAGTGCTACAGGGGTAAACACCGGGGAGCTGTTTTTT.

V gene TRBV7-8 combines with J gene TRBJ2-1; D is ambiguous. There are 16 residues in the CDR3. Germline V gives CDR1 SGHVS, CDR2 FQNEAQ. Trimming left V 7 bases short and J 0 bases short, with 16 bases between. For the CDR3, the DNA is TGTGCCAGCACGAAAACTGTTTTGAGCTCCTACAATGAGCAGTTCTTC. Protein product: CASTKTVLSSYNEQFF.

With respect to this clonotype: Mismatch with germline at one junction end may stem from a read error. V usage is TRBV25-1 and J usage is TRBJ2-5; the D is unclear. The CDR3 length is 13 residues. Germline values: CDR1 MGHDK, CDR2 SYGVNS. CDR3 DNA: TGTGCCAGCAATCCCGACTGGCAAGAGACCCAGCACTTC. Translation: CASNPDWQETQHF.

To note about this clonotype: This sequence may be a read error, since a much larger clone differs from it by one base. The V call is TRBV6-1, the J call TRBJ1-1; D is possibly TRBD1 (5 bases). The V gene lost 11 bases and the J gene lost 1 base, with 14 bases spanning the gap. The CDR3 extends over 13 amino acids. In germline, CDR1 is MNHNS, CDR2 SASEGT. This CDR3 reads CACNGGRNTEAFF. DNA of the CDR3: TGTGCCTGCAATGGGGGGAGGAACACTGAAGCTTTCTTT.

The chain links TRBV4-1 to TRBJ2-2, with TRBD2 matching over 12 bases. This CDR3 is 17 amino acids long. Looked up from germline, CDR1 is MGHRA and CDR2 is YSYEKL. V gave up 2 bases and J gave up 4 bases; unmatched junction bases: 5. The DNA for the CDR3 is TGCGCCAGCAGCCAAAGACTAGCGGGGGACCTCACCGGGGAGCTGTTTTTT. Translating gives CASSQRLAGDLTGELFF.

This sequence joins TRBV10-3 and TRBJ1-6; TRBD1 aligns across 8 bases. This CDR3 spans 18 amino acids. V was pared by 0 bases and J by 9 bases, with 13 bases of the junction left unmatched. Germline V gene lookup returns CDR1 ENHRY and CDR2 SYGVKD. The CDR3 region has the DNA TGTGCCATCAGTGAGTCATCCCGTTTTCAGGGGGCGGCTTCACCCCTCCACTTT. This translates into CAISESSRFQGAASPLHF.

A few counts support this clonotype. The genes are TRBV15 and TRBJ2-7; the match to TRBD1 covers 10 bases. CDR1 LNHNV and CDR2 YYDKDF come from the germline V gene (reference sequence). The CDR3 totals 17 residues. The trim removed 2 bases at V and 5 bases at J, leaving 12 bases unmatched. This chain's CDR3 is CATSRPFPGQGFHEQYF. The CDR3 coding sequence is TGTGCCACCAGCAGACCATTTCCGGGACAGGGGTTCCACGAGCAGTACTTC.

The chain joins TRBV10-3 to TRBJ1-6; weak D call: TRBD1 (5 bases). Germline CDR1 is ENHRY and CDR2 is SYGVKD. The CDR3 has 13 amino acids. V lost 10 bases to trimming and J lost 7 bases, with 14 bases between them. CDR3 DNA sequence: TGTGCCAGCGATAGACAGCCAAATTCACCCCTCCACTTT. This gives the protein CASDRQPNSPLHF.

This clonotype has a count of ten or more. This sequence joins TRBV12-5 and TRBJ2-3, with TRBD2 identical over 7 bases. The CDR3 runs 15 residues. Germline values: CDR1 LGHNT, CDR2 FRNRAP. The trim removed 3 bases at V and 4 bases at J, leaving 7 bases unmatched. The CDR3 DNA reads as TGTGCTAGTGGTTTCGAGACTAGCAACGCAGATACGCAGTATTTT. It specifies CASGFETSNADTQYF.

This chain connects TRBV25-1 to TRBJ2-4; no clear D. CDR3 length equals 14 residues. Germline V gene lookup returns CDR1 MGHDK and CDR2 SYGVNS. V lost 3 bases to trimming and J lost 1 base, with 7 bases between them. For the CDR3, the DNA is TGTGCCAGCAGTGATGCCGGGGCCAAAAACATTCAGTACTTC. As protein: CASSDAGAKNIQYF.

In this sample, this clonotype turned up a few times. The chain recombines TRBV2 with TRBJ2-7; 10 nucleotides match TRBD2. Germline CDR1 SNHLY, CDR2 FYNNEI. The CDR3 loop spans 16 amino acids. V shed 1 base and J 5 bases; nucleotides not matched to a gene: 8. The CDR3 coding sequence is TGTGCCAGCAGTGAAGACTCAGCTAGCGGGGGAGACGAGCAGTACTTC. Amino acid sequence: CASSEDSASGGDEQYF.

This clonotype was found many times. The V gene is TRBV6-2 or TRBV6-3, the J gene TRBJ2-7; 11 bases agree with TRBD2. Losses at the gene ends were 0 bases for V and 4 bases for J; bases not matched to a gene: 5. Germline V gene sequence: CDR1 MNHEY, CDR2 SVGEGT. This CDR3 is 16 amino acids long. The DNA for the CDR3 is TGTGCCAGCAGTTACTCGAAGGCTAGCGGGGGGTACGAGCAGTACTTC. This translates into CASSYSKASGGYEQYF.

This clonotype was found a few times. V gene TRBV5-1 combines with J gene TRBJ2-3, with D unresolved. Germline CDR1 and CDR2: SGHRS and YFSETQ. V dropped 5 bases and J dropped 2 bases, with 21 bases sitting between them. The CDR3 extends over 17 amino acids. Here the CDR3 reads CASRSPSSPHNTDTQYF. CDR3 in DNA: TGCGCCAGCAGATCCCCCTCCTCACCACACAACACAGATACGCAGTATTTT.

This clonotype was seen repeatedly, ten times or more. The gene calls are TRBV20-1 and TRBJ1-1; 9 bases fit TRBD1. With V trimmed by 0 bases and J by 4 bases, 6 bases remained unmatched. This CDR3 spans 15 amino acids. Germline-derived CDR1 and CDR2 are DFQATT and SNEGSKA (reference sequence). CDR3 protein: CSAREWTGEGTEAFF. Written as DNA, the CDR3 is TGCAGTGCTAGAGAATGGACAGGGGAGGGCACTGAAGCTTTCTTT.

The chain is built from TRBV29-1 and TRBJ1-1; TRBD1 agrees at 7 bases. V lost 6 bases to trimming and J lost 5 bases; unmatched junction nucleotides: 9. Germline lookup yields CDR1 SQVTM and CDR2 ANQGSEA. The CDR3 length is 13 residues. CDR3 region: CSVPGTGVTEAFF. The DNA of the CDR3 is TGCAGCGTCCCGGGAACAGGGGTTACTGAAGCTTTCTTT. Looking up the rest from reference TRBV29-1 and TRBJ1-1 gives the full variable domain: SAVISQKPSRDICQRGTSLTIQCQVDSQVTMMFWYRQQPGQSLTLIATANQGSEATYESGFVIDKFPISRPNLTFSTLTVSNMSPEDSSIYLCSVPGTGVTEAFFGQGTRLTVV.

This clonotype turned up a few times. The V gene is TRBV19, the J gene TRBJ2-7; TRBD2 might be the D (5 bases). Germline loops: CDR1 LNHDA, CDR2 SQIVND (reference sequence). The CDR3 covers 15 residues. The ends were cut back, 3 bases at V and 0 bases at J, with 12 bases in the middle. CDR3 in amino acids: CASSISGGLSYEQYF. The CDR3 DNA follows: TGTGCCAGTAGTATCTCTGGAGGCCTCTCCTACGAGCAGTACTTC.

The chain employs TRBV6-1 and TRBJ2-3; D may be TRBD1 (6 bases). This CDR3 is 17 amino acids long. CDR1 is MNHNS and CDR2 is SASEGT in the germline V gene. Trimming pared 7 bases from V and 1 base from J, leaving 21 bases between. The CDR3 region is CASTPPAGVFGTDTQYF. The DNA for the CDR3 is TGTGCCAGCACTCCCCCCGCAGGGGTTTTTGGCACAGATACGCAGTATTTT.

This chain joins TRBV20-1 and TRBJ1-5; D call uncertain. The germline V gene has CDR1 DFQATT and CDR2 SNEGSKA (reference sequence). The CDR3 loop spans 13 amino acids. Trimming pared 6 bases from V and 4 bases from J, leaving 13 bases between. The CDR3 DNA is TGCAGTGCAGTTGAGGACGGGAATCAGCCCCAGCATTTT. Translating it yields CSAVEDGNQPQHF.

This clonotype was seen ten or more times. The rearrangement links TRBV20-1 to TRBJ2-5; D tentatively fits TRBD1 or TRBD2 (6 bases each). Germline CDR1 is DFQATT and CDR2 is SNEGSKA (reference sequence). V was trimmed by 2 bases and J by 7 bases, leaving 14 bases between them. This CDR3 contains 13 residues. The chain's CDR3 is CSARRGPGGTQYF. In DNA, the CDR3 is TGCAGTGCTAGACGGGGGCCCGGGGGGACCCAGTACTTC.

The CDR3 DNA reads as TGCGCCAGCAGCCCCGACCCACAGAGTAATCAGCCCCAGCATTTT. Its translation is CASSPDPQSNQPQHF. The chain joins TRBV4-1 to TRBJ1-5, with D unclear. There are 15 residues in the CDR3. Germline V gene lookup returns CDR1 MGHRA and CDR2 YSYEKL. Between the trimmed V and J ends, which lost 4 bases and 4 bases, there was a span of 14 bases.

On this clonotype: Since no conserved phenylalanine or tryptophan closes the CDR3, a read error is the likely cause. The rearrangement uses TRBV15 and TRBJ2-1, with D uncertain. This CDR3 spans 16 amino acids. Germline assignment: CDR1 LNHNV and CDR2 YYDKDF (reference sequence). V dropped 3 bases and J dropped 8 bases, with 20 bases sitting between them. The CDR3 is CATSSPHRRGIDEQFL. The CDR3 nucleotides read TGTGCCACCAGCAGCCCCCACCGGAGAGGAATAGATGAGCAGTTCCTC.